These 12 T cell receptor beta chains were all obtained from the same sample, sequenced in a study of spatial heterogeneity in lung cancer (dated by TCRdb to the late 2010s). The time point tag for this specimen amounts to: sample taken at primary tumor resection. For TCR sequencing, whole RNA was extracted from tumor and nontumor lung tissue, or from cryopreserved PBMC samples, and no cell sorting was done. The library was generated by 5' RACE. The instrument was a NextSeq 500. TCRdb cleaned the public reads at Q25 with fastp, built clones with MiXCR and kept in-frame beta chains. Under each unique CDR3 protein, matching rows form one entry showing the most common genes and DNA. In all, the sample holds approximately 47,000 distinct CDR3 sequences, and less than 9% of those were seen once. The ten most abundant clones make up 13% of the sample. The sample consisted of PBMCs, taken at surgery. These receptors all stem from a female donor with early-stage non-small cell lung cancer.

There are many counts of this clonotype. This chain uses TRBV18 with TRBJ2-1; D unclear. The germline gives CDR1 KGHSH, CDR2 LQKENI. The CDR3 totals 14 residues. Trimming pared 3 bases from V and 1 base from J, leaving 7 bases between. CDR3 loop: CASSPGMSYNEQFF. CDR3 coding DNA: TGTGCCAGCTCACCTGGGATGTCCTACAATGAGCAGTTCTTC.

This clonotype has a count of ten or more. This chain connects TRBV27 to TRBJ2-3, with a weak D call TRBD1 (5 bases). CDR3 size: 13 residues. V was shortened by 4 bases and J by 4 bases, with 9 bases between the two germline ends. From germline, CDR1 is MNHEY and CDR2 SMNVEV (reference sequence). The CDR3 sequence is CASSSTDPDTQYF. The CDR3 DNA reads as TGTGCCAGCAGTTCGACAGATCCAGATACGCAGTATTTT.

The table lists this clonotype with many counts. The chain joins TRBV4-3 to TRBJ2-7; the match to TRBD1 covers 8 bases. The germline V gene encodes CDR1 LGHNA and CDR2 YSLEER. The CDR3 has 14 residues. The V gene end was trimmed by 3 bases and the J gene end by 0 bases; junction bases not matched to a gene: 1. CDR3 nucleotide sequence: TGCGCCAGCAGCCAGGGACAGGCCTCCTACGAGCAGTACTTC. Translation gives CASSQGQASYEQYF.

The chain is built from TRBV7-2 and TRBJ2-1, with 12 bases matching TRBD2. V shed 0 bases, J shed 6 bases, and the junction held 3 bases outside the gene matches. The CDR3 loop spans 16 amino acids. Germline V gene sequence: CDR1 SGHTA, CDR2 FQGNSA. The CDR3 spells CASSLASSGGGNEQFF. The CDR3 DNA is TGTGCCAGCAGCTTAGCGTCTAGCGGGGGGGGCAATGAGCAGTTCTTC.

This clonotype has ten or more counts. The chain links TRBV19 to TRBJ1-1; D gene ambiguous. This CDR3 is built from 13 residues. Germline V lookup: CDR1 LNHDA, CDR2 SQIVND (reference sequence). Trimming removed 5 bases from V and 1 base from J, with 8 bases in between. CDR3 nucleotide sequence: TGTGCCAGTAGTCCCACTCAGAACACTGAAGCTTTCTTT. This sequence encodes CASSPTQNTEAFF. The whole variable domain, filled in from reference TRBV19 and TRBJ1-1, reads DGGITQSPKYLFRKEGQNVTLSCEQNLNHDAMYWYRQDPGQGLRLIYYSQIVNDFQKGDIAEGYSVSREKKESFPLTVTSAQKNPTAFYLCASSPTQNTEAFFGQGTRLTVV.

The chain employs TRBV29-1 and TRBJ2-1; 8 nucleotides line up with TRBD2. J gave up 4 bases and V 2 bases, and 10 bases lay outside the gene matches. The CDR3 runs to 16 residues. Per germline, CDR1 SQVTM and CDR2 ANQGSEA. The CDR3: CSVELRPTSAYNEQFF. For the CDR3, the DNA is TGCAGCGTTGAACTGCGTCCGACTAGCGCTTACAATGAGCAGTTCTTC.

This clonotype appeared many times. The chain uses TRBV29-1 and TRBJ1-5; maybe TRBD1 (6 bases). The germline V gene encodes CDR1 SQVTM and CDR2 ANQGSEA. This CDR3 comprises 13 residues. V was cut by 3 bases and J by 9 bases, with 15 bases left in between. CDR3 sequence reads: CSVDEQGGGPQHF. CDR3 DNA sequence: TGCAGCGTTGACGAACAGGGCGGAGGGCCCCAGCATTTT.

The CDR3 region is CSARDRQGADNSPLHF. The CDR3 nucleotides are TGCAGTGCTAGAGATAGGCAGGGGGCGGACAATTCACCCCTCCACTTT. V usage is TRBV20-1 and J usage is TRBJ1-6; 8 nucleotides agree with TRBD1. Germline V gene sequence: CDR1 DFQATT, CDR2 SNEGSKA (reference sequence). Trimming at V came to 0 bases and at J to 7 bases, leaving 8 bases not matched to a gene. The CDR3 totals 16 residues.

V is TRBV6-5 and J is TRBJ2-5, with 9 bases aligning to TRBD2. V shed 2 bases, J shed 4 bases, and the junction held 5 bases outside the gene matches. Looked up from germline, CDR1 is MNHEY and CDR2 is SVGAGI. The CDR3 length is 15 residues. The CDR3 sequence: CASSYSGGPRETQYF. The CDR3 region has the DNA TGTGCCAGCAGTTACAGCGGGGGGCCCCGAGAGACCCAGTACTTC.

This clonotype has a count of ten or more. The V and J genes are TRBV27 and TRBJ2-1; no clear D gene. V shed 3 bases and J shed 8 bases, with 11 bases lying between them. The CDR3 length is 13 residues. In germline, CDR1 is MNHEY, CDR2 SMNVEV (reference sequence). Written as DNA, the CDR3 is TGTGCCAGCAGTTTTTCCAGAGGCTATGAGCAGTTCTTC. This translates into CASSFSRGYEQFF.

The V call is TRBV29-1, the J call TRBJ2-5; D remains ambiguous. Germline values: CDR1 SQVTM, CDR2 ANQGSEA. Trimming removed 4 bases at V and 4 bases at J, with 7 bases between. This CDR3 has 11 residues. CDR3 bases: TGCAGCGTTGGAAAAGGAGAGACCCAGTACTTC. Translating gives CSVGKGETQYF.

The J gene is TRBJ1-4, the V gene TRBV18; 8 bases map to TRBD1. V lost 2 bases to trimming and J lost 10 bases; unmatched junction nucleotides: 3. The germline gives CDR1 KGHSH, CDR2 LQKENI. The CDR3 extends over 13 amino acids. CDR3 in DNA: TGTGCCAGCTCACCAGGACAGGGAAGAAAACTGTTTTTT. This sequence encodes CASSPGQGRKLFF. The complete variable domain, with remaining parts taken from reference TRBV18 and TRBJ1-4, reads NAGVMQNPRHLVRRRGQEARLRCSPMKGHSHVYWYRQLPEEGLKFMVYLQKENIIDESGMPKERFSAEFPKEGPSILRIQQVVRGDSAAYFCASSPGQGRKLFFGSGTQLSVL.